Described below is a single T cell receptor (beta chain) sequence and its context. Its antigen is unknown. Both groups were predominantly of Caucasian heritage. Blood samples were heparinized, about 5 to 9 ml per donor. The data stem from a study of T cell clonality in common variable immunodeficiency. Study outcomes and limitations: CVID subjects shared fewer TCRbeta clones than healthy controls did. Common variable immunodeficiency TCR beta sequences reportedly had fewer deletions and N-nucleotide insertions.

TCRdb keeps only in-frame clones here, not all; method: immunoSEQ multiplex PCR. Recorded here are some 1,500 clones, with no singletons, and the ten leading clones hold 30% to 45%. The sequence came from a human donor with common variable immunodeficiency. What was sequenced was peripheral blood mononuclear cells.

Partial CDR3 DNA: TGTGCCAGCAGCTTGAACAGCAATTCACCC. Its translation is CASSLNSNSP. The full CDR3 protein reads CASSLNSNSPLHF. The chain carries TRBV7-7 and TRBJ1-6; D unresolved. The CDR3 end is not reached by the read, which stops 3 residues before it; the germline J gene fills it in. The length of the CDR3 is 13 residues. CDR1 SSHAT and CDR2 FNYEAQ come from the germline V gene (reference sequence). V was clipped by 3 bases and J by 7 bases, with 7 bases between them.